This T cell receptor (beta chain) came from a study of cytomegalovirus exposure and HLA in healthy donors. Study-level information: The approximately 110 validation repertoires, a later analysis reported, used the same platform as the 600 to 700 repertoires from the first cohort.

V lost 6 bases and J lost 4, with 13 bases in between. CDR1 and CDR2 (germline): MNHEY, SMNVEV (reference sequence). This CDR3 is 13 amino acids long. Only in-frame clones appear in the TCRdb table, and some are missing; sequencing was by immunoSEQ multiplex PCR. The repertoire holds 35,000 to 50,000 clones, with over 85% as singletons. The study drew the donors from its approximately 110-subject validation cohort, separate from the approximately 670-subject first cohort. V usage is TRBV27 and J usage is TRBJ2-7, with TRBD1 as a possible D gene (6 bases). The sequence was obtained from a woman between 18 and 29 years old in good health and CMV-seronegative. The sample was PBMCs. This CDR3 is CASRMGAIYEQYF. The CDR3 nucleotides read TGTGCCAGCAGAATGGGGGCAATATACGAGCAGTACTTC.